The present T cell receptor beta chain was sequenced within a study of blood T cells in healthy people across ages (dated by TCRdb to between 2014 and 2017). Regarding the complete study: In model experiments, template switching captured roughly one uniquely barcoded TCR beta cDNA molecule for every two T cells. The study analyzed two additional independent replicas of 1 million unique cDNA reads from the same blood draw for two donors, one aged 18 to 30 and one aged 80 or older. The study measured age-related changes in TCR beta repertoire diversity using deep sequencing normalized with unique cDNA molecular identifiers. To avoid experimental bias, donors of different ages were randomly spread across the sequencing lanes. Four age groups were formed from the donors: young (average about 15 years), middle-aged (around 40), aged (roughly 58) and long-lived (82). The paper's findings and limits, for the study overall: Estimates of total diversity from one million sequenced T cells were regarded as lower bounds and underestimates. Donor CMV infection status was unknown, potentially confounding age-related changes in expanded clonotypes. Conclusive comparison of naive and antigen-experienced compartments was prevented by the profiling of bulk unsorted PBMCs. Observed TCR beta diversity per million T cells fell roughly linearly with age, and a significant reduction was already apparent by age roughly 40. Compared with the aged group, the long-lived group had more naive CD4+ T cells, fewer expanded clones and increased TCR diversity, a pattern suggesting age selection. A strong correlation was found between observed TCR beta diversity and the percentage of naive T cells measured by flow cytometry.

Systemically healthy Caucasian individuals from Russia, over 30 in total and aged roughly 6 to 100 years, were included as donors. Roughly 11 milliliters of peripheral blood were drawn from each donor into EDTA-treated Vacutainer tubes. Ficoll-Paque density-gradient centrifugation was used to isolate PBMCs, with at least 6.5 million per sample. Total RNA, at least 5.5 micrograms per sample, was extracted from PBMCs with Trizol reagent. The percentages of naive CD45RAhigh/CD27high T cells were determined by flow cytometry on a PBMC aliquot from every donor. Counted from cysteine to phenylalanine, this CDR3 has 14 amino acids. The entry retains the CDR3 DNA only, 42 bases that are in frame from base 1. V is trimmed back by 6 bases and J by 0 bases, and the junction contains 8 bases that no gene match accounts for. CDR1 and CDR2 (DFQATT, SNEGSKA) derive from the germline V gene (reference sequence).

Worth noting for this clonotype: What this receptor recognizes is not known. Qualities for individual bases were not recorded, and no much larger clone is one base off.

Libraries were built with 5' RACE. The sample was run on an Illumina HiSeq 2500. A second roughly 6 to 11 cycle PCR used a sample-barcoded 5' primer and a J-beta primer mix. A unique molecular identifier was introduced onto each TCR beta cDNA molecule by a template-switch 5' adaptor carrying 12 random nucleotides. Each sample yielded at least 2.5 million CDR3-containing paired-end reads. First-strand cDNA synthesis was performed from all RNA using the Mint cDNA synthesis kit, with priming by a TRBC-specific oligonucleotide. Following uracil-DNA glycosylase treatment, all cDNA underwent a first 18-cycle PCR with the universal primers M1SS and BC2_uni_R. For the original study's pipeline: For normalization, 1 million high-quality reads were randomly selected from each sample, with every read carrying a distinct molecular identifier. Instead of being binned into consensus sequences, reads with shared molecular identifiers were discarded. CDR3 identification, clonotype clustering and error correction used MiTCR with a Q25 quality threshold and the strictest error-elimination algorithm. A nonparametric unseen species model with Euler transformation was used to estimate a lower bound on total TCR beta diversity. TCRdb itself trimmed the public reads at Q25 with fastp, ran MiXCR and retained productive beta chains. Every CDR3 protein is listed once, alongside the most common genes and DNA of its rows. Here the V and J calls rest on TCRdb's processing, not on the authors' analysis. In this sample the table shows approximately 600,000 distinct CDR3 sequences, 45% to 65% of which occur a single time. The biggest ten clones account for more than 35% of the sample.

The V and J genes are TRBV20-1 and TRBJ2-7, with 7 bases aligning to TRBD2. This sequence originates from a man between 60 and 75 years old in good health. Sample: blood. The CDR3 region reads CSATTSASSYEQYF. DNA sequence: TGCAGTGCCACCACTAGCGCGAGCTCCTACGAGCAGTACTTC.